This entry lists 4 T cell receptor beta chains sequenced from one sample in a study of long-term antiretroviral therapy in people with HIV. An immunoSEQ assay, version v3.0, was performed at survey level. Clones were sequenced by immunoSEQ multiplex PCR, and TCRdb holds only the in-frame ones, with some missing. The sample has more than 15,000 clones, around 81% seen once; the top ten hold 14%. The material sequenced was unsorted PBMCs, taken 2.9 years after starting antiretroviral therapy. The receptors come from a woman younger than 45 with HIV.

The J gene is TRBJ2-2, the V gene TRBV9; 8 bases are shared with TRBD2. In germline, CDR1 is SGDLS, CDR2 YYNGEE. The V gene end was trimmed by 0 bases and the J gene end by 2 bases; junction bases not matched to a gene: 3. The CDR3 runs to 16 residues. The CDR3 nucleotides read TGTGCCAGCAGCGTAGCGGGGGGGCAAAACACCGGGGAGCTGTTTTTT. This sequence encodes CASSVAGGQNTGELFF.

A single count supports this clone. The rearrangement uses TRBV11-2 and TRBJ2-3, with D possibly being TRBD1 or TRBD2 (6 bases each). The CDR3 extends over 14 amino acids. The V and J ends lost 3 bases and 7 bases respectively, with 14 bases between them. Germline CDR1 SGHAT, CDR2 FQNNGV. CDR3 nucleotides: TGTGCCAGCAGCTTGGGCCGGGGGCTCCATACGCAGTATTTT. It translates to CASSLGRGLHTQYF. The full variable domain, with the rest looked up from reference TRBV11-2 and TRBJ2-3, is EAGVAQSPRYKIIEKRQSVAFWCNPISGHATLYWYQQILGQGPKLLIQFQNNGVVDDSQLPKDRFSAERLKGVDSTLKIQPAKLEDSAVYLCASSLGRGLHTQYFGPGTRLTVL.

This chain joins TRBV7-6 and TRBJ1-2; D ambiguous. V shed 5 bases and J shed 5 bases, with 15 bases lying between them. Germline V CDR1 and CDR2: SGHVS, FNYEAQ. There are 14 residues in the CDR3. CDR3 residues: CASSPGLVDYGYTF. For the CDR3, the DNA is TGTGCCAGCAGCCCTGGCCTGGTCGATTATGGCTACACCTTC.

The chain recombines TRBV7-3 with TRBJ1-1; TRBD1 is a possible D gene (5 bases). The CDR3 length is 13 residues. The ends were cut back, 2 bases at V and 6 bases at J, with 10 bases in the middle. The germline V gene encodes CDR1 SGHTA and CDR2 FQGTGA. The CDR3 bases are TGTGCCAGCAGCTTACAGGGAGGGGCTGAAGCTTTCTTT. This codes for CASSLQGGAEAFF.